The sample holds a few counts of the clone carrying this T cell receptor (beta chain). This sample is part of a study of blood T cell repertoires in COVID-19. Germline CDR1 is SGHRS and CDR2 is YFSETQ. Trimming left V 2 bases short and J 4 bases short, with 11 bases between. The length of the CDR3 is 14 residues. Here immunoSEQ multiplex PCR was the method, and the copy in TCRdb shows in-frame clones only, minus some. The table includes about 230,000 clones, around nine tenths detected once. This sequence was found in a woman in her twenties or thirties with acute COVID-19. The sample was PBMCs or T cells enriched from blood (not recorded which). J is TRBJ2-3 and V is TRBV5-1, with D unclear. CDR3 sequence reads: CASSLLTFADTQYF. The CDR3 region has the DNA TGCGCCAGCAGCTTACTAACTTTCGCAGATACGCAGTATTTT.